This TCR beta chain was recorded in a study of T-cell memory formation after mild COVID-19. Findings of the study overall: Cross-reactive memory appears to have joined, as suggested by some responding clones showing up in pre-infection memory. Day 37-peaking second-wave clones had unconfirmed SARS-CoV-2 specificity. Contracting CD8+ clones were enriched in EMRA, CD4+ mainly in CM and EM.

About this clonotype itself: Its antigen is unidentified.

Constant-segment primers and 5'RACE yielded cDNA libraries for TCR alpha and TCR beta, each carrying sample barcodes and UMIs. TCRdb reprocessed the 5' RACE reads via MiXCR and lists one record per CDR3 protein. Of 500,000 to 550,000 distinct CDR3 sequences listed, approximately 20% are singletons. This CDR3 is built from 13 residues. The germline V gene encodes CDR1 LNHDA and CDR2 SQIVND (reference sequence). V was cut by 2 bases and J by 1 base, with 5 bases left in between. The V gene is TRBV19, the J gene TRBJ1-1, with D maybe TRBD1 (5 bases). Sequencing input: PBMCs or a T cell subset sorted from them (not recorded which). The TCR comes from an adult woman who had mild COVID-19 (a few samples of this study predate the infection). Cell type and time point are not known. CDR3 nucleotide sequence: TGTGCCAGTAGTATAACAGGGAACACTGAAGCTTTCTTT. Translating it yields CASSITGNTEAFF.